This T cell receptor (beta chain) was found in a study of T cells in Graves' hyperthyroidism and ophthalmopathy. At the level of the study: Prior to any treatment, at the point of initial diagnosis, peripheral blood was collected.

The sample holds a few counts of this clonotype. This CDR3 is built from 14 residues. V lost 3 bases and J 8 bases, leaving 19 bases between the germline ends. Per germline, CDR1 DFQATT and CDR2 SNEGSKA (reference sequence). Amplified TCR beta CDR3 regions derived from RNA transcripts. The TCR CDR3 first-round RT-PCR relied on the HTBI primer set. TCRdb re-called the multiplex PCR reads with MiXCR, one entry per CDR3 protein. The profile covers hundreds of thousands of distinct CDR3 sequences, with roughly 13% appearing a single time and about a third taken by the ten largest. This sequence was found in a woman aged 40 to 50 with Graves' ophthalmopathy. The gene calls are TRBV20-1 and TRBJ1-2; D is possibly TRBD1 (6 bases). The source material was blood. The CDR3 bases are TGCAGTGCTAGTATAGGGGGAGGGAGCGAAGGCTACACCTTC. Translating gives CSASIGGGSEGYTF.